This T cell receptor (beta chain) was retrieved from a study of T cells in Graves' hyperthyroidism and ophthalmopathy. Study conclusions and caveats: Blood samples included most of the expanded thyroid clonotypes exceeding 0.001. Ophthalmopathy was distinguished from stable hyperthyroidism by 13 V-J signatures.

Many counts were recorded for this clonotype. The antigen is undetermined. This CDR3 has 17 residues. Germline V gene sequence: CDR1 MDHEN, CDR2 SYDVKM. V dropped 3 bases and J dropped 2 bases, with 18 bases sitting between them. Hyperthyroidism patients were newly diagnosed, had disease duration under 2 months, and were aged 18 to 65 years. Around 9.8 ml fresh peripheral blood yielded the PBMCs. Amplification of TCR beta CDR3 regions used RNA as the template. HTBI primers were employed in a first-round RT-PCR of the TCR CDR3. TCRdb analysed the multiplex PCR reads with MiXCR anew, one entry per CDR3 protein. Counted here are more than 500,000 distinct CDR3 sequences, about 16% occurring once; the ten biggest clones make up approximately 3.8%.

The chain combines TRBV28 with TRBJ2-3, with D possibly matching TRBD2 (6 bases). The receptor was derived from a young woman with Graves' hyperthyroidism. Material: blood. The DNA for the CDR3 is TGTGCCAGCAGTTTTCTCGAGACCGGGACTGACACAGATACGCAGTATTTT. Translating it yields CASSFLETGTDTDTQYF.